This TCR beta chain was documented in a study of CD8 T cells in ankylosing spondylitis. Notes on the study in general: Disease-associated clones were reportedly significantly overrepresented in matched ankylosing spondylitis synovial fluid. Typical of ankylosing spondylitis blood, it appeared, was a TCR beta motif of seven to nine highly homologous variants.

In this sample, this clonotype turned up a few times. Its antigen remains unknown. Germline V gene sequence: CDR1 DFQATT, CDR2 SNEGSKA (reference sequence). V lost 6 bases and J 1 base, leaving 18 bases between the germline ends. The CDR3 spans 15 residues. Generation of TCR beta libraries employed quantitative 5'-RACE incorporating molecular barcodes. TCRdb reprocessed the 5' RACE reads with MiXCR, giving one entry per CDR3 protein. The sample has hundreds of thousands of distinct CDR3 sequences, roughly 13% seen once; the top ten hold about 6.8%. The rearrangement joins TRBV20-1 to TRBJ1-2; tentative D call: TRBD1 (5 bases). The receptor's source is a male donor with ankylosing spondylitis. Sequencing input: blood, either unsorted or a sorted T cell fraction (not recorded which). The CDR3: CSAPSRQISNYGYTF. CDR3 coding DNA: TGCAGTGCCCCGAGCAGACAGATAAGTAACTATGGCTACACCTTC.